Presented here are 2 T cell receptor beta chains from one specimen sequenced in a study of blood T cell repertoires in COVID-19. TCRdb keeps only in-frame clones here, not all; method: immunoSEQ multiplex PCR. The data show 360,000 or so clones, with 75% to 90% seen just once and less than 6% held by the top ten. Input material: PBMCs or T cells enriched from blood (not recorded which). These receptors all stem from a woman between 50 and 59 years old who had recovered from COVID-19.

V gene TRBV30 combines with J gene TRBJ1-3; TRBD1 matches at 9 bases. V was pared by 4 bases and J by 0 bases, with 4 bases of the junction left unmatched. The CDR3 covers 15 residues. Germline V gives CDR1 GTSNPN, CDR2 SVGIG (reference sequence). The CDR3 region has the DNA TGTGCCTGGATCCGGGACAGGGTCTCTGGAAACACCATATATTTT. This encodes CAWIRDRVSGNTIYF.

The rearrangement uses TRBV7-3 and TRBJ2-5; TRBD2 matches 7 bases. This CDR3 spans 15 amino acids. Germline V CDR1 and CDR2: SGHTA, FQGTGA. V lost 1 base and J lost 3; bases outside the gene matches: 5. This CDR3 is CASSLIGGGKETQYF. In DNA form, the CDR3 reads TGTGCCAGCAGCTTAATAGGCGGGGGAAAAGAGACCCAGTACTTC.